This T cell receptor beta chain appears in the sequencing data of a study of T cells in Graves' hyperthyroidism and ophthalmopathy. Study-wide points: Blood also carried most thyroid clonotypes expanded above 0.001.

The investigators amplified TCR beta CDR3 regions from RNA transcripts. TCR CDR3 regions were first amplified by RT-PCR with HTBI primers. One entry per CDR3 protein results from TCRdb running MiXCR on the multiplex PCR reads. The repertoire consists of about 400,000 distinct CDR3 sequences, with 14% to 15% occurring once and the leading ten covering about 31%. When ophthalmopathy did not progress within 18 months, Graves' hyperthyroidism was considered stable. Uncontrolled infection, other autoimmune disease, pregnancy or lactation barred patients from enrollment. Isolation of PBMCs was performed on roughly 9 ml fresh peripheral blood. A remark on this clonotype: Its cognate antigen is unknown.

The origin of this receptor is a woman under 40 with Graves' hyperthyroidism. Sequencing was done on a sample of blood.

The CDR3 loop reads CASSQRLADQETQYF. The CDR3, as DNA: TGTGCCAGCAGCCAAAGACTAGCGGATCAAGAGACCCAGTACTTC. The chain combines TRBV3-1 with TRBJ2-5; 9 positions match TRBD2. The CDR3 is 15 amino acids. Germline V gene sequence: CDR1 LGHDT, CDR2 YNNKEL (reference sequence). The J segment lost 2 bases and the V segment lost 2 bases, leaving 3 bases of the junction unmatched.